This TCR beta chain comes out of a study of blood T cell repertoires in COVID-19. Study at large: Samples came from the United States, Italy and Spain, spanning acute and convalescent COVID-19. In each case, the material was cDNA or gDNA derived from T cells, B-cell-depleted T cells, or PBMCs.

Germline V gene lookup returns CDR1 SNHLY and CDR2 FYNNEI. V lost 8 bases and J lost 5; bases outside the gene matches: 8. The CDR3 runs 16 residues. Original processing notes: Nucleated cell counts were estimated from reference gene primer amplification. Clones were sequenced by immunoSEQ multiplex PCR, and TCRdb holds only the in-frame ones, with some missing. V and J calls and clone size are given by that table; D and trimming were obtained from the DNA. The sample includes about 170,000 clones, around 90% of them seen just once. The sample consisted of peripheral blood. This sequence joins TRBV2 and TRBJ2-3, with 15 bases aligning to TRBD2. The clonotype originates from a woman aged 45-65 years with acute or convalescent COVID-19. CDR3 sequence reads: CASGRGLAGGVDTQYF. In DNA, the CDR3 is TGTGCCAGCGGTCGAGGACTAGCGGGGGGGGTAGATACGCAGTATTTT.